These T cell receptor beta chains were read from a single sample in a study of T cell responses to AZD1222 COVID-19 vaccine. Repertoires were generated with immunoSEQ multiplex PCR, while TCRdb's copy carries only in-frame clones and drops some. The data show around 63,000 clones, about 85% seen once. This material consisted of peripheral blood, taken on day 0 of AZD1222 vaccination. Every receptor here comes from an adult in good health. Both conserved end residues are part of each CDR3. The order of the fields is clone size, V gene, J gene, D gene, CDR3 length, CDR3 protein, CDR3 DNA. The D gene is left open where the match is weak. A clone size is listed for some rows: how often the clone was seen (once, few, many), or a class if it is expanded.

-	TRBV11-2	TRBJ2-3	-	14	CASSLQGRTDTQYF	TGTGCCAGCAGCTTACAGGGTCGCACAGATACGCAGTATTTT
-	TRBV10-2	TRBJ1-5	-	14	CASSESTVNQPQHF	TGCGCCAGCAGTGAGTCGACAGTGAATCAGCCCCAGCATTTT
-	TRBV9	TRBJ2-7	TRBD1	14	CASSQTGVGGEQYF	TGTGCCAGCAGCCAGACAGGGGTTGGAGGCGAGCAGTACTTC
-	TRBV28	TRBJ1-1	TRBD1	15	CASSHMDRPNTEAFF	TGTGCCAGCAGTCACATGGACAGGCCGAACACTGAAGCTTTCTTT
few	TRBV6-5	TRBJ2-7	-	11	CASSSPLQQYF	TGTGCCAGCAGTTCCCCACTCCAGCAGTACTTC
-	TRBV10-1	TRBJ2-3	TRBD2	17	CASSVSSGGSSTDTQYF	TGCGCCAGCAGTGTTTCTAGCGGGGGCTCTAGCACAGATACGCAGTATTTT
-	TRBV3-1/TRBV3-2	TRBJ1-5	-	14	CASSQYDTNQPQHF	TGTGCCAGCAGCCAATACGACACGAATCAGCCCCAGCATTTT
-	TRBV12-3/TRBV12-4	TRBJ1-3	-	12	CASSLYGNTIYF	TGTGCCAGCAGTCTTTATGGAAACACCATATATTTT
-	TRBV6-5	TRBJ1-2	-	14	CASSYSWTQYGYTF	TGTGCCAGCAGTTACTCGTGGACGCAGTATGGCTACACCTTC
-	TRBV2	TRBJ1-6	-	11	CASSDNSPLHF	TGTGCCAGCAGTGATAATTCACCCCTCCACTTT
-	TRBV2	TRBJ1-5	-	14	CASSQDSFNQPQHF	TGTGCCAGCAGCCAGGACAGTTTCAATCAGCCCCAGCATTTT
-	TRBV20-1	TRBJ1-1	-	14	CSASDPGRGSRAFF	TGCAGTGCTAGTGACCCGGGCAGGGGTAGCCGAGCTTTCTTT
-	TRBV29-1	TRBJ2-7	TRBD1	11	CSVGQAREQYF	TGCAGCGTCGGACAGGCTCGCGAGCAGTACTTC
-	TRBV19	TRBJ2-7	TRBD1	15	CASSLGQGSSYEQYF	TGTGCCAGTAGTTTGGGACAGGGGAGCTCCTACGAGCAGTACTTC
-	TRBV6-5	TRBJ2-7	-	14	CASSPSGWTYEQYF	TGTGCCAGCAGCCCCTCGGGGTGGACCTACGAGCAGTACTTC
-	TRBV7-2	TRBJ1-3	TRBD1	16	CASSIAGTDLGNTIYF	TGTGCCAGCAGCATAGCTGGGACAGATCTAGGAAACACCATATATTTT
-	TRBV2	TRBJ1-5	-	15	CASSPGSHGNQPQHF	TGTGCCAGCAGTCCAGGCAGTCATGGCAATCAGCCCCAGCATTTT
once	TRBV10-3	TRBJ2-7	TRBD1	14	CAISLGQGKDEQYF	TGTGCCATCAGCCTCGGACAGGGCAAAGACGAGCAGTACTTC
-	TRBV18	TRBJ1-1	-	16	CASSPYLPGARTEAFF	TGTGCCAGCTCACCCTATCTTCCGGGGGCAAGGACTGAAGCTTTCTTT
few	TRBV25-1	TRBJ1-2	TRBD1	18	CASSSLPETGRGFYGYTF	TGTGCCAGCAGCTCCTTGCCCGAGACAGGGAGAGGATTCTATGGCTACACCTTC
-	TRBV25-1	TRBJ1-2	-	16	CASSEYTPPGSYGYTF	TGTGCCAGCAGTGAATATACTCCGCCGGGGAGCTATGGCTACACCTTC
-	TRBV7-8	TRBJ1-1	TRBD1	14	CASSPQGASAEAFF	TGTGCCAGCAGCCCACAGGGGGCTAGCGCTGAAGCTTTCTTT
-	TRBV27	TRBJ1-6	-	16	CASSFRPGLGNSPLHF	TGTGCCAGCAGTTTTCGGCCGGGGCTAGGTAATTCACCCCTCCACTTT
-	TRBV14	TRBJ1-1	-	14	CASSQSGSRTEAFF	TGTGCCAGCAGCCAATCCGGGTCTAGGACTGAAGCTTTCTTT
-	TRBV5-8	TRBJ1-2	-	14	CASSYTGKNYGYTF	TGTGCCAGCAGCTACACAGGCAAGAACTATGGCTACACCTTC
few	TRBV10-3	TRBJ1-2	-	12	CATAEDSYGYTF	TGTGCCACCGCCGAGGACAGCTATGGCTACACCTTC
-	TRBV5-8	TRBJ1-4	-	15	CASSQEGRVREKLFF	TGTGCCAGCAGCCAGGAGGGAAGGGTCAGAGAAAAACTGTTTTTT
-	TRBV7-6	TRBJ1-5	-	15	CASSAAAEENQPQHF	TGTGCCAGCAGCGCCGCCGCCGAAGAAAATCAGCCCCAGCATTTT
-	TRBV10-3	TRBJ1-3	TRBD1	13	CAISGGSGNTIYF	TGTGCCATTTCAGGGGGCTCTGGAAACACCATATATTTT
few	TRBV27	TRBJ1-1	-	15	CASSLSITGNTEAFF	TGTGCCAGCAGTTTATCGATCACGGGGAACACTGAAGCTTTCTTT
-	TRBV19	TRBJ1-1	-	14	CASSMQGQGTEAFF	TGTGCCAGTAGTATGCAGGGGCAGGGGACTGAAGCTTTCTTT
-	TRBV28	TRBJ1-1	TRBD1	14	CASSSGGQGAEAFF	TGTGCCAGCAGTTCCGGGGGGCAGGGGGCTGAAGCTTTCTTT
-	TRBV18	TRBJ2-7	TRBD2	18	CASSPVGGKVGRDYEQYF	TGTGCCAGCTCACCAGTGGGGGGGAAAGTGGGCCGGGACTACGAGCAGTACTTC
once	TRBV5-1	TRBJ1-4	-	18	CASSLSYGGGYANEKLFF	TGCGCCAGCAGCTTAAGCTATGGCGGCGGTTACGCTAATGAAAAACTGTTTTTT
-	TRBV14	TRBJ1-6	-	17	CASSPGPKQGYNSPLHF	TGTGCCAGCAGCCCCGGGCCGAAACAGGGATATAATTCACCCCTCCACTTT
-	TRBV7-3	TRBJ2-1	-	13	CASSSPVGNEQFF	TGTGCCAGCAGCTCCCCAGTGGGTAATGAGCAGTTCTTC
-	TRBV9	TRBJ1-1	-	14	CASSVDQTGTEAFF	TGTGCCAGCAGCGTAGATCAAACGGGCACTGAAGCTTTCTTT
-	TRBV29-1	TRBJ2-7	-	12	CSVVVWGSEQYF	TGCAGCGTTGTGGTCTGGGGTAGCGAGCAGTACTTC
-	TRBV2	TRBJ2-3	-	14	CASNQGPPADTQYF	TGTGCCAGCAACCAGGGGCCCCCAGCAGATACGCAGTATTTT
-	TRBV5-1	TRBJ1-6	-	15	CASSLSQSYNSPLHF	TGCGCCAGCAGCTTGTCTCAGTCCTATAATTCACCCCTCCACTTT
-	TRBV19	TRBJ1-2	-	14	CASSPRTDNYGYTF	TGTGCCAGTAGTCCCCGGACGGATAACTATGGCTACACCTTC
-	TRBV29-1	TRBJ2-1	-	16	CSVEGVIQGRSNEQFF	TGCAGCGTTGAAGGCGTCATACAGGGACGCAGCAATGAGCAGTTCTTC
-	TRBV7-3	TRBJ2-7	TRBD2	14	CASSPSGVSYEQYF	TGTGCCAGCAGCCCTAGCGGGGTCTCCTACGAGCAGTACTTC
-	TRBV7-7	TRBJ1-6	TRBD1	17	CASSYGTGGAYNSPLHF	TGTGCTAGCAGCTATGGGACAGGGGGAGCCTATAATTCACCCCTCCACTTT
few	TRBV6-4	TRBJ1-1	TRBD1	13	CASRQGLTTEAFF	TGTGCCAGCAGACAGGGGCTTACCACTGAAGCTTTCTTT
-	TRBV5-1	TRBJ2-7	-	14	CASSLDEGEDEQYF	TGCGCCAGCAGCTTGGATGAAGGGGAGGACGAGCAGTACTTC
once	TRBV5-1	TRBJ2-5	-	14	CASSLVAGKETQYF	TGCGCCAGCAGCTTGGTGGCAGGCAAAGAGACCCAGTACTTC
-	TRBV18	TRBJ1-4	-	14	CASSQRQLNEKLFF	TGTGCCAGCTCACAAAGACAGCTCAATGAAAAACTGTTTTTT
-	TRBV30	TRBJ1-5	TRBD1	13	CAWRDRVDQPQHF	TGTGCCTGGAGGGACAGGGTTGATCAGCCCCAGCATTTT
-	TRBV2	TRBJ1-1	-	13	CASSEENDSEAFF	TGTGCCAGCAGTGAAGAGAACGATTCTGAAGCTTTCTTT